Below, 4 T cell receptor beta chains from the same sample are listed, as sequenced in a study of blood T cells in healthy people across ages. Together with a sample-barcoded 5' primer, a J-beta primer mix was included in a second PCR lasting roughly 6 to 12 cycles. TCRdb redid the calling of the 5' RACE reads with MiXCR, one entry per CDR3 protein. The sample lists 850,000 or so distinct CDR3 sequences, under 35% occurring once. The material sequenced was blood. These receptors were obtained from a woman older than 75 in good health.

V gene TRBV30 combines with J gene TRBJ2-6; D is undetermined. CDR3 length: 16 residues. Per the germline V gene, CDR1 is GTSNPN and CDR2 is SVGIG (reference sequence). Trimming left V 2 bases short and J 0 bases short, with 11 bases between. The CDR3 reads CAWSRTGLSGANVLTF. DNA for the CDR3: TGTGCCTGGAGTCGGACGGGCCTCTCTGGGGCCAACGTCCTGACTTTC. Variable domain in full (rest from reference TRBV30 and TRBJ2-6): SQTIHQWPATLVQPVGSPLSLECTVEGTSNPNLYWYRQAAGRGLQLLFYSVGIGQISSEVPQNLSASRPQDRQFILSSKKLLLSDSGFYLCAWSRTGLSGANVLTFGAGSRLTVL.

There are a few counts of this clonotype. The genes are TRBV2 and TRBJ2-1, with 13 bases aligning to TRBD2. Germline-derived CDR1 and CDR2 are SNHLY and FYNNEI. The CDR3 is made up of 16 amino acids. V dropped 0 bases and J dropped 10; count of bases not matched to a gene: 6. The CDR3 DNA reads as TGTGCCAGCAGTGAAGCGTTACTAGCGGGGGGGAAAGAGCAGTTCTTC. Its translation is CASSEALLAGGKEQFF.

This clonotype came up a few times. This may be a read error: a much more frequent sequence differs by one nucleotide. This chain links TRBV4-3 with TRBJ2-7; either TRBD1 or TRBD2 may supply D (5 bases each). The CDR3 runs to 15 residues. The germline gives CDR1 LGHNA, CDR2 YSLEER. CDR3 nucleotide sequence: TGCACCAGCAGCCAGTACTGGGACCCTTCCTACGAGCAGTACTTC. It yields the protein CTSSQYWDPSYEQYF.

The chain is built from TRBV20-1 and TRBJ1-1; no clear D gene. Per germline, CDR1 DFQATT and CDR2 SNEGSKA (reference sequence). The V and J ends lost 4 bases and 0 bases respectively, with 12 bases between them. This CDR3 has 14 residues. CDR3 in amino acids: CSATPSRLNTEAFF. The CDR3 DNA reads TGCAGTGCTACTCCCAGCAGGCTGAACACTGAAGCTTTCTTT.